The 15 T cell receptor beta chains below were found in one sample sequenced in a study of read filtering for tumor transcriptome and immune sequencing. The library was built from around 400 ng RNA with molecular barcoded adaptors for alpha/delta and beta/gamma chains. From the reads, TCRdb called clonotypes with MiXCR, one entry per CDR3 protein. The data show roughly 67,000 distinct CDR3 sequences, roughly a fifth seen once. Specimen: a population of CD138-negative cells sorted from bone marrow. The receptors derive from a donor aged 40 or over with multiple myeloma.

This clonotype was recorded many times. This sequence joins TRBV10-3 and TRBJ2-1, with D maybe TRBD2 (7 bases). The germline gives CDR1 ENHRY, CDR2 SYGVKD. There are 12 residues in the CDR3. Between the trimmed V and J ends, which lost 10 bases and 8 bases, there was a span of 15 bases. CDR3 loop: CASTGGPDEQFF. CDR3 coding DNA: TGTGCCAGTACGGGGGGCCCAGATGAGCAGTTCTTC.

This clonotype has ten or more counts. The genes are TRBV6-1 and TRBJ2-5; 9 bases agree with TRBD2. CDR1 is MNHNS, CDR2 SASEGT, per germline. This CDR3 spans 15 amino acids. Trimming cost V 5 bases and J 2 bases; bases outside gene matches: 6. CDR3 region: CASSNRLAVQETQYF. CDR3 bases: TGTGCCAGCAGTAATAGACTAGCGGTACAAGAGACCCAGTACTTC.

This clonotype was observed a few times. This rearrangement joins TRBV6-2 or TRBV6-3 to TRBJ1-1; D uncertain. Germline V gene data show CDR1 as MNHEY and CDR2 as SVGEGT. This CDR3 has 13 residues. The V gene lost 4 bases and the J gene lost 2 bases, with 8 bases spanning the gap. CDR3 residues: CASSSGPNTEAFF. CDR3 DNA: TGTGCCAGCAGTTCCGGACCCAACACTGAAGCTTTCTTT.

In its sample, this clonotype was seen many times. This chain links TRBV28 with TRBJ1-2; tentative D call: TRBD1 (6 bases). Trimming took off 2 bases at V and 8 bases at J, with 12 bases between the two ends. CDR3 length equals 13 residues. The germline V gene has CDR1 MDHEN and CDR2 SYDVKM. This CDR3 is CASSLRGARGYTF. The CDR3 DNA is TGTGCCAGCAGTTTACGGGGGGCTCGGGGCTACACCTTC.

On this clonotype itself: A much larger clone lies one base from this, so it may be a read error. The rearrangement uses TRBV30 and TRBJ1-1; maybe TRBD1 (5 bases). Germline V gene lookup returns CDR1 GTSNPN and CDR2 SVGIG (reference sequence). The CDR3 totals 12 residues. The CDR3 DNA follows: TGTGCCTGGAGTGCGGGGGTTGGTGAAGCTCTCTTT. It specifies CAWSAGVGEALF.

For this clonotype: At one boundary the junction diverges from the germline segment, which might be a read error. The chain is built from TRBV6-2 or TRBV6-3 and TRBJ2-3; 8 bases match TRBD2. The CDR3 runs 17 residues. Germline CDR1 MNHEY, CDR2 SVGEGT. The CDR3 region has the DNA TGCGCCGGCAGTTACGGCTTAGCGGGGACTAGCACAGATACGCAGTATTTT. Its translation is CAGSYGLAGTSTDTQYF.

Note on this clonotype: Given a much more abundant clone one base away, this may be a read error. V and J are TRBV7-2 and TRBJ2-1; no clear D. Germline V gives CDR1 SGHTA, CDR2 FQGNSA. The CDR3 sequence is 17 residues long. CDR3 sequence (DNA): TGTGCCAGCAGCTTAATGCCCCTCCATAGCTCCTACAATGAGCAGCTCTTC. Protein sequence: CASSLMPLHSSYNEQLF. The variable domain in full, with the rest retrieved from reference TRBV7-2 and TRBJ2-1, is GAGVSQSPSNKVTEKGKDVELRCDPISGHTALYWYRQSLGQGLEFLIYFQGNSAPDKSGLPSDRFSAERTGGSVSTLTIQRTQQEDSAVYLCASSLMPLHSSYNEQLFGPGTRLTVL.

In regard to this clonotype: One junction end disagrees with the germline gene, perhaps due to a read error. CDR3 sequence (DNA): TGTGCCAGCAGACCGATCGTGGGTCCCCCCGATATGAACTATGGCTGCACCTTC. This translates into CASRPIVGPPDMNYGCTF. The rearrangement links TRBV11-2 to TRBJ1-2; D is unresolved. Germline V CDR1 and CDR2: SGHAT, FQNNGV. The CDR3 runs to 18 residues.

In its sample, this clonotype was seen many times. V gene TRBV29-1 combines with J gene TRBJ2-7, with D tentatively TRBD2 (5 bases). Trimming took 4 bases from V and 6 from J, leaving 19 bases between them. Germline values: CDR1 SQVTM, CDR2 ANQGSEA. The CDR3 loop spans 14 amino acids. The CDR3 is CSVGERRGFGEQYF. In nucleotides, the CDR3 is TGCAGCGTTGGGGAGCGCCGGGGATTTGGCGAGCAGTACTTC.

This clonotype was seen repeatedly, ten times or more. The gene calls are TRBV2 and TRBJ1-1; D gene unclear. The CDR3 totals 15 residues. V gave up 7 bases and J gave up 5 bases, with 20 bases separating them. Germline loops: CDR1 SNHLY, CDR2 FYNNEI. The CDR3 loop is CASNPILAPGTEAFF. The CDR3 nucleotides read TGTGCCAGCAATCCCATCCTGGCTCCGGGAACTGAAGCTTTCTTT.

Concerning this clonotype itself: A much more abundant neighbour one base away suggests this may be a read error. The gene calls are TRBV11-3 and TRBJ2-1, with D uncertain. Germline CDR1 is SGHNT and CDR2 is YENEEA. This CDR3 has 13 amino acids. CDR3 DNA: TGTGCCAGCAGCTTATCACAAAACAATGAGCAGCTCTTC. It is translated as CASSLSQNNEQLF.

In its sample, this clonotype is medium-sized. The chain carries TRBV6-5 and TRBJ2-1, with 12 bases identical to TRBD2. Germline V CDR1 and CDR2: MNHEY, SVGAGI. Trimming removed 6 bases from V and 4 bases from J; junction bases left unmatched: 4. The CDR3 loop spans 15 amino acids. In nucleotides, the CDR3 is TGTGCCAGCAGCTCCGGGACTAGCGGGTACAATGAGCAGTTCTTC. Translating gives CASSSGTSGYNEQFF.

This clonotype is classed as medium-sized. V is TRBV28 and J is TRBJ2-7; 8 bases align to TRBD1. This CDR3 spans 16 amino acids. After removal of 7 bases from V and 0 bases from J, the junction contained 11 bases not matched to a gene. From germline, CDR1 is MDHEN and CDR2 SYDVKM. The CDR3 protein is CASTVRAGQVSYEQYF. CDR3 sequence (DNA): TGTGCCAGCACTGTCCGTGCGGGACAGGTCTCCTACGAGCAGTACTTC.

This clonotype was counted between two and nine times. This sequence joins TRBV18 and TRBJ2-2; TRBD2 agrees at 9 bases. This CDR3 region has 15 residues. Germline trimming cut 5 bases from V and 2 bases from J; bases unmatched to any gene: 3. The V gene's germline CDR1 is KGHSH and CDR2 LQKENI. The chain's CDR3 is CASSNSGSNTGELFF. In DNA, the CDR3 is TGTGCCAGCTCAAATAGCGGGAGCAACACCGGGGAGCTGTTTTTT.

This clonotype was seen many times. The chain couples TRBV7-9 to TRBJ2-7; D might be TRBD1 or TRBD2, each matching 5 bases. The CDR3 spans 17 residues. Germline V gives CDR1 SEHNR, CDR2 FQNEAQ (reference sequence). V gave up 3 bases and J gave up 7 bases, with 25 bases separating them. The CDR3 here is CASSFRDGSGSGREQYF. The CDR3, as DNA: TGTGCCAGCAGCTTCCGGGACGGCAGTGGTAGTGGTCGTGAGCAGTACTTC.